This T cell receptor (beta chain) was captured by sequencing in a study of blood T cell repertoires in COVID-19. Study details: PBMCs, B-cell-depleted T cells, or T cells provided the cDNA or gDNA that made up the material.

Method: immunoSEQ multiplex PCR; TCRdb's copy keeps in-frame clones and lacks some. The data hold fewer than 300,000 clones, with approximately 81% observed a single time. Per germline, CDR1 SGHTA and CDR2 FQGNSA. The V gene lost 5 bases and the J gene lost 5 bases, with 13 bases spanning the gap. The CDR3 is 14 residues long. This chain joins TRBV7-2 and TRBJ1-5; D gene unclear. The specimen sequenced was peripheral blood. The sequence was obtained from a woman aged 18-29 years with acute or convalescent COVID-19. The DNA for the CDR3 is TGTGCCAGCAGCCGGCTTAGCTCCGATCAGCCCCAGCATTTT. It encodes CASSRLSSDQPQHF.